This T cell receptor (beta chain) derives from a study of blood T cell repertoires in COVID-19. As for the study in general: In each case, the material was cDNA or gDNA derived from T cells, B-cell-depleted T cells, or PBMCs.

TCRdb's copy holds only in-frame clones and misses some; the assay was immunoSEQ multiplex PCR. The sample carries around 300,000 clones, around nine tenths recorded once. Study members were between roughly 18 and 90 years old and lived in approximately 25 US regions. Grouping used clinical history reported by participants in a survey and questionnaire. In Cohort 3, a recovered donor had either two negative PCRs, clearance, or symptom resolution. The length of the CDR3 is 11 residues. V lost 10 bases and J 2 bases, leaving 7 bases between the germline ends. The germline V gene encodes CDR1 SGHAT and CDR2 FQNNGV.

The clonotype was recovered from a woman in her fifties or sixties who had recovered from COVID-19. The chain joins TRBV11-2 to TRBJ2-3; D unresolved. The material sequenced was PBMCs or T cells enriched from blood (not recorded which). For the CDR3, the DNA is TGTGCCATCACTTCCACAGATACGCAGTATTTT. It codes for CAITSTDTQYF.